This T cell receptor beta chain came from a study of T-cell reconstitution after alpha-beta-depleted transplantation in children (TCRdb year 2016). About the study as a whole: T-cell immune reconstitution after TCRalphabeta/CD19-depleted allogeneic hematopoietic cell transplantation in children was quantitatively tracked in the study by means of TCR repertoire profiling. The research as a whole found: Over subsequent months, a decline in hyperexpanded clone frequencies was noted, and after one year, T-cell counts and TCRbeta diversity were mostly ascribed to newly produced T cells. In some patients, the high TCRbeta diversity seen at day 60 was put down to recipient T cells and intrathymic progenitors that had survived conditioning. The apparently early recovery of alphabetaT-cell counts about two months after transplant reportedly depended on only several hundred rapidly expanded clones that came from non-depleted graft cells.

This clonotype was detected many times. Its antigen has not been determined. No base quality values were provided; no much bigger clone lies one nucleotide off. The library was built by means of PCR. The data were produced on an Illumina HiSeq 2500. Molecular barcoding was employed in the preparation of TCR libraries, with unique molecular identifiers being used to normalize TCRbeta repertoire quantification. TCRdb passed the public sequencing reads through fastp at Q25 and MiXCR, retaining productive beta sequences. Entries that share a CDR3 protein sequence are merged under the most common genes and DNA. For this sample there are approximately 30,000 distinct CDR3 sequences; around 7% appear just once. Together, the top ten hold 25% to 35% of the sample. V was cut back by 1 base and J by 0 bases, leaving a gap of 2 bases between them. CDR1 and CDR2 (SGHRS, YFSETQ) derive from the germline V gene. There are 13 amino acids in the CDR3, from cysteine to phenylalanine inclusive. Just CDR3 DNA is preserved here, 39 bases in frame from base 1.

Sample time point, as interpreted from the label and publication: day 60 (about 2 months) after transplantation. In light of the paper, this sample's treatment or condition label describes: allogeneic hematopoietic cell transplantation with graft depleted of TCRalphabeta T cells and CD19 B cells. The children who served as transplant recipients had been given grafts of TCRalphabeta/CD19-depleted allogeneic hematopoietic cells. The chain was built from TRBV5-1 and TRBJ1-5, with no D gene named confidently. The input for sequencing was peripheral blood, taken 60 days after TCRalphabeta/CD19-depleted stem cell transplant. The receptor was derived from a child younger than two who had a stem cell transplant for acute myeloid leukemia, so the T cells may come from the graft donor. In nucleotides, the sequence is TGCGCCAGCAGCTTGAGTAGCAATCAGCCCCAGCATTTT. Translated, this gives CASSLSSNQPQHF.